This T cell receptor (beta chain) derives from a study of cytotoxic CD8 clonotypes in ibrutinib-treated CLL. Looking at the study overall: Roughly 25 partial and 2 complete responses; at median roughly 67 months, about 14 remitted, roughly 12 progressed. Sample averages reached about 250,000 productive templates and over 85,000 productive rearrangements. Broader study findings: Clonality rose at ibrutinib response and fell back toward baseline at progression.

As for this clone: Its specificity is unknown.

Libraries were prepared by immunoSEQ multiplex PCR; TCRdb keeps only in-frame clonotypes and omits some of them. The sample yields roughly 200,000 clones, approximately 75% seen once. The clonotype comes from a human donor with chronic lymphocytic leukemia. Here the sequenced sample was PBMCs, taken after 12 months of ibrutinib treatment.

The CDR3 protein is CASSFPRGYTF. DNA for the CDR3: TGTGCCAGCAGTTTTCCACGGGGCTACACCTTC. V usage is TRBV6-5 and J usage is TRBJ1-2; D ambiguous. This CDR3 contains 11 residues. Germline V CDR1 and CDR2: MNHEY, SVGAGI. The V and J ends lost 4 bases and 8 bases respectively, with 8 bases between them.